This T cell receptor (beta chain) was recovered during a study of T cells in Graves' hyperthyroidism and ophthalmopathy. About the study: Before treatment of any kind, peripheral blood was taken at initial diagnosis.

The CDR3 is 18 residues long. The V end lost 4 bases, the J end lost 7 bases, and 26 bases lay between the germline ends. Germline CDR1 and CDR2: MNHEY and SVGEGT. Participants, patients aged 18 to 65, had newly diagnosed hyperthyroidism with a duration under 2 months. As concerns this clonotype: Its antigen is currently unknown.

Template material for amplifying TCR beta CDR3 regions consisted of RNA transcripts. The HTBI primer set drove a first-round RT-PCR of the TCR CDR3. From the multiplex PCR reads, TCRdb called clonotypes with MiXCR, one entry per CDR3 protein. Here the sample spans about 320,000 distinct CDR3 sequences, approximately 15% being singletons. Regarding the study as a whole: Clonotypes that were expanded in thyroid above 0.001 mostly appeared in blood too. Ophthalmopathy prediction by the model preceded onset by a median roughly 6 months.

The sample consisted of blood. This TCR came from a man aged 25-40 years with Graves' hyperthyroidism. The rearrangement uses TRBV6-2 or TRBV6-3 and TRBJ2-1; maybe TRBD2 (6 bases). This CDR3 reads CASSCTSPSVHTWNEQFF. Written as DNA, the CDR3 is TGTGCCAGCAGTTGCACCAGTCCTAGCGTTCATACATGGAATGAGCAGTTCTTC.